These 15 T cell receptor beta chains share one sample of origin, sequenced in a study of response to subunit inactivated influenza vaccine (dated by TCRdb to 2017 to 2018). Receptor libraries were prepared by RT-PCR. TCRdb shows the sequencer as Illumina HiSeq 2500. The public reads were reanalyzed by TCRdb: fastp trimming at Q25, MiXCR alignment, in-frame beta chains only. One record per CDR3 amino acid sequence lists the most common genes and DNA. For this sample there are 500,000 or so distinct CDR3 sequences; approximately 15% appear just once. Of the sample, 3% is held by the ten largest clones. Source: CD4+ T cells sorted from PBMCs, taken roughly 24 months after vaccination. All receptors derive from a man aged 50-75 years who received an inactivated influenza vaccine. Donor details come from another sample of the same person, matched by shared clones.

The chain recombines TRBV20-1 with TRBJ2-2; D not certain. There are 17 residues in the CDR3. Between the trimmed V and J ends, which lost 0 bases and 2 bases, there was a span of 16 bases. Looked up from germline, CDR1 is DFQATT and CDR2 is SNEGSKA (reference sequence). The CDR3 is CSARDFRAYLNTGELFF. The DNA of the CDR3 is TGCAGTGCTAGAGATTTCCGGGCCTACCTCAACACCGGGGAGCTGTTTTTT.

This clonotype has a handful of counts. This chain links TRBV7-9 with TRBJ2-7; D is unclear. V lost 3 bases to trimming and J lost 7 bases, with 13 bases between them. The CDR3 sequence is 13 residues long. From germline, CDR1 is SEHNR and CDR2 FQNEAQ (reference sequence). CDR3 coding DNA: TGTGCCAGCAGCTTCGTTAGGGTGAAGGAGCAGTACTTC. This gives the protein CASSFVRVKEQYF.

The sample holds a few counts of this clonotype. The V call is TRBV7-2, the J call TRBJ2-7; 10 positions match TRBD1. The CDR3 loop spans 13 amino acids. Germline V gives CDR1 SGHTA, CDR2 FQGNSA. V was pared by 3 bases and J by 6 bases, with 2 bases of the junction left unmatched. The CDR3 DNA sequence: TGTGCCAGCAGCTTGGACAGGGGGGGCGAGCAGTACTTC. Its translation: CASSLDRGGEQYF.

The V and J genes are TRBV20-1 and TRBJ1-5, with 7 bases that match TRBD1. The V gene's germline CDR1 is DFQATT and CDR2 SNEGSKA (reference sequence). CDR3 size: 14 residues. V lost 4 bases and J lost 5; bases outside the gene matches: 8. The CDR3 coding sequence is TGCAGTGCTACGACAGGGATAGGGTATCAGCCCCAGCATTTT. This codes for CSATTGIGYQPQHF.

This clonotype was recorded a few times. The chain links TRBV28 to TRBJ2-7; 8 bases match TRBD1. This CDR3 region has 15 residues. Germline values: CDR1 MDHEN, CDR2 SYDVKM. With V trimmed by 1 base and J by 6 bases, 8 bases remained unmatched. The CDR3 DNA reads TGTGCCAGCAGTTTATTTGGGACAGGTGTTTTCGAGCAGTACTTC. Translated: CASSLFGTGVFEQYF.

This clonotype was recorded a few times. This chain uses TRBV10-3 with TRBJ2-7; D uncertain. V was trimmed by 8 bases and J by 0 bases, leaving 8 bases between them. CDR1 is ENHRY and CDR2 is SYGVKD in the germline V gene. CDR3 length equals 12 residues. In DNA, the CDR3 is TGTGCCATCGGAGACAACTCCTACGAGCAGTACTTC. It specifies CAIGDNSYEQYF.

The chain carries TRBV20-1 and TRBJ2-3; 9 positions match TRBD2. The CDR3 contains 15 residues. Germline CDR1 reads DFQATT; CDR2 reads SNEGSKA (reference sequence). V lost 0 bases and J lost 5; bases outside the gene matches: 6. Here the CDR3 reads CSARDSSGRKDTQYF. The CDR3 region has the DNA TGCAGTGCTAGAGATTCAAGCGGGAGGAAAGATACGCAGTATTTT.

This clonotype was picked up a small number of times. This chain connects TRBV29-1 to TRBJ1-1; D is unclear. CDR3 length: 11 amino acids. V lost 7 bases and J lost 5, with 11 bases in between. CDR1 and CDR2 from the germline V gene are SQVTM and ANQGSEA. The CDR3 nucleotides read TGCAGCGGTGGGGAAGGGACTGAAGCTTTCTTT. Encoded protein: CSGGEGTEAFF.

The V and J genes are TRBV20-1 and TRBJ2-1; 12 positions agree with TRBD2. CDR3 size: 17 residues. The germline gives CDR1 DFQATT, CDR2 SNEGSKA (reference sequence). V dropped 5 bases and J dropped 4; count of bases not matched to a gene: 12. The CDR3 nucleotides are TGCAGTGCTGCCGACCATGGACTAGCGGGACCTTACAATGAGCAGTTCTTC. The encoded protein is CSAADHGLAGPYNEQFF.

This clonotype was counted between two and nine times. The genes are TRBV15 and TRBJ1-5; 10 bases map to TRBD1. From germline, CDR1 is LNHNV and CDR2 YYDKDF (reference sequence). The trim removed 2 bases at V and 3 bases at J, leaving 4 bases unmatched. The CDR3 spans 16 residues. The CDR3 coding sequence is TGTGCCACCAGCAGACGGGGGACAGGGGTCAATCAGCCCCAGCATTTT. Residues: CATSRRGTGVNQPQHF.

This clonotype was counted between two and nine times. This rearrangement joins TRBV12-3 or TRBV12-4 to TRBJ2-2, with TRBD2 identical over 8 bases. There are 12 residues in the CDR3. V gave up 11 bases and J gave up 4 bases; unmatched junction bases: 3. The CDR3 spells CASGGLTGELFF. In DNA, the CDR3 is TGTGCCTCGGGGGGGCTCACCGGGGAGCTGTTTTTT.

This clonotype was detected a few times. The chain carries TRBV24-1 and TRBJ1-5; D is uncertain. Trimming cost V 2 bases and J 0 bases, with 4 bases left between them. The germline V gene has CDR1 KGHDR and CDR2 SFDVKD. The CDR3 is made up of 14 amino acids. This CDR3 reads CATSDYHSNQPQHF. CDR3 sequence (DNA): TGTGCCACCAGTGATTATCATAGCAATCAGCCCCAGCATTTT.

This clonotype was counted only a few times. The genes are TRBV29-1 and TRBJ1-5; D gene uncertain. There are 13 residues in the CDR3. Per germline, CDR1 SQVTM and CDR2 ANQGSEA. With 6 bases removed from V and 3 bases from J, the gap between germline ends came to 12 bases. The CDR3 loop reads CSVWTANNQPQHF. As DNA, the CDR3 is TGCAGCGTATGGACCGCCAACAATCAGCCCCAGCATTTT.

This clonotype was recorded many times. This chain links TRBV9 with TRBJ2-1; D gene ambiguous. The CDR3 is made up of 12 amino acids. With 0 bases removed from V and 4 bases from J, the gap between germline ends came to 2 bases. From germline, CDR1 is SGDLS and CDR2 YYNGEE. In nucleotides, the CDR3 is TGTGCCAGCAGCGTAGATTACAATGAGCAGTTCTTC. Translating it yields CASSVDYNEQFF.

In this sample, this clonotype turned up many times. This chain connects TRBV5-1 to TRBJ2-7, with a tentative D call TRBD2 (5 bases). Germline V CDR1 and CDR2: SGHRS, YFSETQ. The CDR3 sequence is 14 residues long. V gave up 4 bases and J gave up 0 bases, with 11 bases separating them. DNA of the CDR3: TGCGCCAGCAGCAACCCCCGGGGCTCCTACGAGCAGTACTTC. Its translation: CASSNPRGSYEQYF.